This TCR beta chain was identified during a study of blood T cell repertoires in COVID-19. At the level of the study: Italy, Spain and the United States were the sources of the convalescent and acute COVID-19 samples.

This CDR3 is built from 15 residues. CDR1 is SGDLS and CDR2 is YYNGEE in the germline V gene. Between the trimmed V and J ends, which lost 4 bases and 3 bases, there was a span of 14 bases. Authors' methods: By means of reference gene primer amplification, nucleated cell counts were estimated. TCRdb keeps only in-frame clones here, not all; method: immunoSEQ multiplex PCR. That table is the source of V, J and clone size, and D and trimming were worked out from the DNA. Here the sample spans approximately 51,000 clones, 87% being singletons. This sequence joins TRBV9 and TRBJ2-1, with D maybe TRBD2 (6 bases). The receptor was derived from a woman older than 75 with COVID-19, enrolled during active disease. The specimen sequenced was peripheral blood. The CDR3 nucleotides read TGTGCCAGCAGCTTGGGGGGACCCCTCTACAATGAGCAGTTCTTC. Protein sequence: CASSLGGPLYNEQFF.